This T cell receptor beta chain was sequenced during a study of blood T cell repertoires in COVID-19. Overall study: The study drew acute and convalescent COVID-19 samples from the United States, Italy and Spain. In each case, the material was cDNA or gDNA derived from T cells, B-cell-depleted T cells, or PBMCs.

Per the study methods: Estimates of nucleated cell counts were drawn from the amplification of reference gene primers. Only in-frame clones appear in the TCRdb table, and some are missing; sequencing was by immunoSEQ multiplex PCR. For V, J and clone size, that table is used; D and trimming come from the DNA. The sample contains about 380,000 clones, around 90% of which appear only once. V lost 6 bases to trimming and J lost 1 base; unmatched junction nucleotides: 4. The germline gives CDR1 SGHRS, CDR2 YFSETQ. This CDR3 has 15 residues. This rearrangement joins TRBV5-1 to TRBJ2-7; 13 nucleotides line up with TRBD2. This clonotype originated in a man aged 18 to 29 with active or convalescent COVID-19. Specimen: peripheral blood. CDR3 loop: CASKGGLAGSYEQYF. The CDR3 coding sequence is TGCGCCAGCAAAGGGGGACTAGCGGGGTCCTACGAGCAGTACTTC. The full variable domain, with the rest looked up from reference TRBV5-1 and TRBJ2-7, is KAGVTQTPRYLIKTRGQQVTLSCSPISGHRSVSWYQQTPGQGLQFLFEYFSETQRNKGNFPGRFSGRQFSNSRSEMNVSTLELGDSALYLCASKGGLAGSYEQYFGPGTRLTVT.